This section outlines one T cell receptor beta chain sequence together with its context. The antigen is not known. CDR1 SGHTA and CDR2 FQGNSA come from the germline V gene. This CDR3 contains 14 residues. J was trimmed by 5 bases and V by 6 bases; bases with no gene match: 7. The sample originates from a study of memory CD4+ T cells and cytomegalovirus serostatus. Study-wide background: Of the healthy Belgian adults, several were CMV seropositive and 24 seronegative. Regarding the study as a whole: The CMV-associated TCR signature appears largely within the CD4+ memory repertoire.

Per the study methods: Out-of-frame sequences were removed, leaving 2,204,828 distinct TCRbeta sequences. Method: immunoSEQ multiplex PCR; TCRdb's copy keeps in-frame clones and lacks some. That table furnishes V, J and clone size, whereas the DNA furnished D and trimming. The sample has about 64,000 clones, 70% to 80% seen once. Single viable CD3+CD4+CD8-CD45RO+ cells were sorted as the memory CD4+ T cells. Donors' CMV status reflects serum IgG against pp150, pp28, p38, p52. Specimen: memory CD4+ T cells from blood. The clonotype was recovered from an adult in good health and CMV-seronegative. The chain employs TRBV7-2 and TRBJ2-1, with TRBD2 matching over 7 bases. The CDR3 loop reads CASSPTGLHNEQFF. The CDR3 nucleotides read TGTGCCAGCAGTCCAACGGGACTACACAATGAGCAGTTCTTC.